This is a list of T cell receptor beta chains from one sample in a study of cytomegalovirus exposure and HLA in healthy donors. Repertoires were generated with immunoSEQ multiplex PCR, while TCRdb's copy carries only in-frame clones and drops some. The data hold tens of thousands of clones, with around 67% observed a single time. Source material: PBMCs. These receptors were obtained from a woman in her 50s in good health and CMV-seropositive. Both conserved end residues are part of each CDR3. Each record gives: clone size, J gene, D gene, V gene, CDR3 DNA, CDR3 protein. D genes are given only for firm matches. Clone size is stated in some rows and not others, as once, few, many or a class when expanded.

once | TRBJ2-1 | TRBD2 | TRBV30 | TGTGCCTGGGCAACCGGGACTAGGTTTGAGCAGTTCTTC | CAWATGTRFEQFF
few | TRBJ1-1 | TRBD1 | TRBV15 | TGTGCCACCAGCATAACAGGGGTTTACGGCACTGAAGCTTTCTTT | CATSITGVYGTEAFF
NA | TRBJ2-1 | TRBD2 | TRBV29-1 | TGCAGCGTAATTTCGGGACTAGCGAACAATGAGCAGTTCTTC | CSVISGLANNEQFF
NA | TRBJ2-7 | NA | TRBV30 | TGTGCCTGGAGTAATAGCCGGGGATACGAGCAGTACTTC | CAWSNSRGYEQYF
NA | TRBJ2-2 | NA | TRBV7-6 | TGTGCCAGCAGCTCCACAGGTGTCGGGGAGCTGTTTTTT | CASSSTGVGELFF
NA | TRBJ2-7 | TRBD1 | TRBV18 | TGTGCCAGCTCACCACCGGGACAGGGGGCTTACGAGCAGTACTTC | CASSPPGQGAYEQYF
NA | TRBJ1-1 | NA | TRBV19 | TGTGCCAGTAATATGGGGCAGGGCATTGCTGAAGCTTTCTTT | CASNMGQGIAEAFF
few | TRBJ2-7 | TRBD2 | TRBV5-6 | TGTGCCAGTGCTCTAGCGGGGGGTACCTACGCGCAGTACTTC | CASALAGGTYAQYF
NA | TRBJ1-1 | NA | TRBV7-9 | TGTGCCAGCAGCTTAGGGTCCGGGGTGCGGGCTTTCTTT | CASSLGSGVRAFF
NA | TRBJ2-4 | NA | TRBV5-6 | TGTGCCAGCAGCTTCCGGGGGGCGGGGGAAAACATTCAGTACTTC | CASSFRGAGENIQYF
NA | TRBJ2-2 | NA | TRBV10-3 | TGTGCCATCGGGACTCTCTCCGGGGAGCTGTTTTTT | CAIGTLSGELFF
NA | TRBJ1-1 | NA | TRBV9 | TGTGCCAGCAGCGTAGGAGCTTTGAACACTGAAGCTTTCTTT | CASSVGALNTEAFF
NA | TRBJ1-5 | TRBD1 | TRBV5-4 | TGTGCCAGCAGCTTTGGGGGACAGGGAAACCAGCCCCAGCATTTT | CASSFGGQGNQPQHF
few | TRBJ1-1 | TRBD1 | TRBV2 | TGTGCCAGCACCGACAGGGGAGGCACTGAAGCTTTCTTT | CASTDRGGTEAFF
NA | TRBJ1-4 | TRBD1 | TRBV18 | TGTGCCAGCTCACCATTGGGGACAGAGATTAATGAAAAACTGTTTTTT | CASSPLGTEINEKLFF
NA | TRBJ1-5 | NA | TRBV6-1 | TGTGCCAGCAGTGAAAGGGGTGACAGGTTGGGCAATCAGCCCCAGCATTTT | CASSERGDRLGNQPQHF
NA | TRBJ2-1 | TRBD2 | TRBV9 | TGTGCCAGCAGCGTAGAACCCGGGGGGGGTTACAATGAGCAGTTCTTC | CASSVEPGGGYNEQFF
NA | TRBJ2-1 | TRBD2 | TRBV5-6 | TGTGCCAGCCGATCCACTAGCGGGCCCTACAATGAGCAGTTCTTC | CASRSTSGPYNEQFF
few | TRBJ1-1 | TRBD1 | TRBV5-6 | TGTGCCAGCAGCTGGACAGGAACGAACACTGAAGCTTTCTTT | CASSWTGTNTEAFF
once | TRBJ2-3 | NA | TRBV4-3 | TGCGCCAGCAGTTCTATGGCGGGATGGGCAGATACGCAGTATTTT | CASSSMAGWADTQYF
NA | TRBJ2-1 | TRBD2 | TRBV11-2 | TGTGCCAGCAGCTTAGATCAGGGGAGTTGGCTAGCGGGGGGGCGGGGGGAGCAGTTCTTC | CASSLDQGSWLAGGRGEQFF
once | TRBJ2-1 | NA | TRBV5-1 | TGCGCCAGCAGCTTGAGGGACTCGGACTACAATGAGCAGTTCTTC | CASSLRDSDYNEQFF
NA | TRBJ2-7 | TRBD1 | TRBV19 | TGTGCCAGTAGTATGGGACCGGGACAGGGGTATTGGCAGTACTTC | CASSMGPGQGYWQYF
NA | TRBJ1-1 | NA | TRBV30 | TGTGCCTGGAGTGTAGGGGAGGTGGTGAACACTGAAGCTTTCTTT | CAWSVGEVVNTEAFF
NA | TRBJ2-5 | NA | TRBV5-1 | TGCGCCAGCAGCTCCAGGGAACCTGCAAAAGAGACCCAGTACTTC | CASSSREPAKETQYF